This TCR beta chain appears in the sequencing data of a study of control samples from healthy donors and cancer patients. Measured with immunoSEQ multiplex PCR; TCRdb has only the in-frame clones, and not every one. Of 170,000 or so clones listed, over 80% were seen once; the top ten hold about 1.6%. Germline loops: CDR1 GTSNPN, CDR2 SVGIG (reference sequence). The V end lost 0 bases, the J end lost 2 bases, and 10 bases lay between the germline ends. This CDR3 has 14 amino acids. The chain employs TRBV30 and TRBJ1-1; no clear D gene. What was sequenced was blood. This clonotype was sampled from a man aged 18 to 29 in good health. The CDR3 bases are TGTGCCTGGAGTGTACGAGAATCTAACACTGAAGCTTTCTTT. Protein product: CAWSVRESNTEAFF.